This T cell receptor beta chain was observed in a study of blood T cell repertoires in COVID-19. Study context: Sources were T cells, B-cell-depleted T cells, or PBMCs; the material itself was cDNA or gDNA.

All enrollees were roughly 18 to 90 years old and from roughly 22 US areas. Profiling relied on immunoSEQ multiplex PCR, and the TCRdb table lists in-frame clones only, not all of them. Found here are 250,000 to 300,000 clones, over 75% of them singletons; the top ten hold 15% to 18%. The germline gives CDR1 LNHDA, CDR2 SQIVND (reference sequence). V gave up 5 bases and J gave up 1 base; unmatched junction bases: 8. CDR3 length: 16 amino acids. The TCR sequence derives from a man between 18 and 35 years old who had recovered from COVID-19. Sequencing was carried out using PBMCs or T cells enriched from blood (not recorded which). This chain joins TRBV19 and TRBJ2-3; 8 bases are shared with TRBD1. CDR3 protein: CASSPQTGARTDTQYF. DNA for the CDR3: TGTGCCAGTAGTCCCCAGACAGGGGCCCGCACAGATACGCAGTATTTT.